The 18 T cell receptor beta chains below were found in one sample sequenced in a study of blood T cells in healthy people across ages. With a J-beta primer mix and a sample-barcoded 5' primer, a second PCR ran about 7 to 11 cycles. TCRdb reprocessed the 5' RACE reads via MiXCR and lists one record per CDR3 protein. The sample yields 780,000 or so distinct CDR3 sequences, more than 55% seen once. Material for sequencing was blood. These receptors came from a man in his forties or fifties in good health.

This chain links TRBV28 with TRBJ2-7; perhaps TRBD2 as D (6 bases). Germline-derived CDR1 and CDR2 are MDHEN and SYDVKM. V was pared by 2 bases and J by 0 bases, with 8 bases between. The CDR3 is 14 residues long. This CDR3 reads CASSLTRGSYEQYF. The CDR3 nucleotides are TGTGCCAGCAGTTTAACGCGGGGCTCCTACGAGCAGTACTTC.

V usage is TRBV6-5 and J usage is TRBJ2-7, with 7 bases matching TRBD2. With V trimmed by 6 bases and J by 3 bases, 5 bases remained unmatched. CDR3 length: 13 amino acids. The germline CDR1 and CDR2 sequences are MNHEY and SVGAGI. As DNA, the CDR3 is TGTGCCAGCAGGCCCGGACTAGACTACGAGCAGTACTTC. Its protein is CASRPGLDYEQYF.

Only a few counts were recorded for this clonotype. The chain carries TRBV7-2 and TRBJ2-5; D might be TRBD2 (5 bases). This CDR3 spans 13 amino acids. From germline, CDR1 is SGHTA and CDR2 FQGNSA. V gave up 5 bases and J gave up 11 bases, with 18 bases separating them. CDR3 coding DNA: TGTGCCAGCAGCCAAAACGGGGTCGGGGAGCAGTACTTC. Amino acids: CASSQNGVGEQYF.

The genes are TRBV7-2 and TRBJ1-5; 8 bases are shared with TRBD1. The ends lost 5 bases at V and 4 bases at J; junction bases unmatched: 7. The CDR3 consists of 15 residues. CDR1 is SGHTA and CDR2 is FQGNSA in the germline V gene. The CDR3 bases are TGTGCCAGCAGCGTACATCGGGACAGGAATCAGCCCCAGCATTTT. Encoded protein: CASSVHRDRNQPQHF.

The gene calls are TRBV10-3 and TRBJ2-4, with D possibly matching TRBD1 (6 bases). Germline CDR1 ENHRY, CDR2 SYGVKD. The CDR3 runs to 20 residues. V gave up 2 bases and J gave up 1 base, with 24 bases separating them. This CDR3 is CAISEEKAPTGQGAKNIQYF. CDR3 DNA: TGTGCCATCAGTGAGGAAAAAGCACCAACAGGGCAGGGGGCCAAAAACATTCAGTACTTC.

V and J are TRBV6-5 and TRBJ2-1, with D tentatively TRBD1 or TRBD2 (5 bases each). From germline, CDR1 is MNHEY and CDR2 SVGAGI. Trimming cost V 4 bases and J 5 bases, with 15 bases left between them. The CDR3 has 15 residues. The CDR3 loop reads CASSSTGWDHNEQFF. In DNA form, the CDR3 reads TGTGCCAGCAGTTCGACTGGCTGGGACCACAATGAGCAGTTCTTC.

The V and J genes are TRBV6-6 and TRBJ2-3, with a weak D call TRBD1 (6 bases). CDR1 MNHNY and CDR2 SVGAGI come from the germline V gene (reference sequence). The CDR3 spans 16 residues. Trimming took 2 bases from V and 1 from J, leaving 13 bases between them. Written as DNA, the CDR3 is TGTGCCAGCAGTTACCCCCTTAAGGGGGGCACAGATACGCAGTATTTT. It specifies CASSYPLKGGTDTQYF.

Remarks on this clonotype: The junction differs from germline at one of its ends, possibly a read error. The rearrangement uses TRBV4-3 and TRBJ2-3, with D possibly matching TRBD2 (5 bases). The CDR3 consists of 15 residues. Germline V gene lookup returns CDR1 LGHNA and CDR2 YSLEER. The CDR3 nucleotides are TGCGCCGGCAGCCAAGACACCCGGGGAACAGATACGCAGTATTTT. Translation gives CAGSQDTRGTDTQYF.

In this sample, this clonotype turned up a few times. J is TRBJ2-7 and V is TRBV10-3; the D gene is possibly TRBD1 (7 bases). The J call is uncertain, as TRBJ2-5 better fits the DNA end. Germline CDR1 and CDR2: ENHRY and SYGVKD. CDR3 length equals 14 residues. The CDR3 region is CAISESEGARTQYF. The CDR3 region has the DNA TGTGCCATCAGTGAGTCGGAGGGGGCTAGGACCCAGTACTTC.

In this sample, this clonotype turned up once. The CDR3 DNA sequence: TGTGCCGGCAGCCGGGACAGGGTGGCGGGACCGAATGAGCAGTTCTTC. Translated: CAGSRDRVAGPNEQFF. The V gene is TRBV30, the J gene TRBJ2-1, with 9 bases fitting TRBD1. CDR1 and CDR2 from the germline V gene are GTSNPN and SVGIG (reference sequence). The J segment lost 7 bases and the V segment lost 8 bases, leaving 18 bases of the junction unmatched. The CDR3 extends over 16 amino acids.

The CDR3 bases are TGTGCCATCAGTGACGGGGACCAGACCCCATTTGGCTACACCTTC. This encodes CAISDGDQTPFGYTF. This rearrangement joins TRBV10-3 to TRBJ1-2; possible D gene TRBD1, 5 bases. Per the germline V gene, CDR1 is ENHRY and CDR2 is SYGVKD. The V end was cut by 3 bases, the J end by 7 bases, with 18 bases between. The CDR3 runs 15 residues.

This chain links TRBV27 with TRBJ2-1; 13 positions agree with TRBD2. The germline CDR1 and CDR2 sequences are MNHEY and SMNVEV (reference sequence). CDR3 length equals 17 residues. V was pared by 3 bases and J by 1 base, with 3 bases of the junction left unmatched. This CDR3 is CASSFLTSGRSYNEQFF. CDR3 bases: TGTGCCAGCAGTTTCTTGACTAGCGGGAGGTCCTACAATGAGCAGTTCTTC.

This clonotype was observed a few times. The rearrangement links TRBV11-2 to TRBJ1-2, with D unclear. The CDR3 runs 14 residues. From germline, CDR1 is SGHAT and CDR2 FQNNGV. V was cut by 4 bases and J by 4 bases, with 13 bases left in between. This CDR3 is CASSSPSRGYGYTF. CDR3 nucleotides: TGTGCCAGCAGCTCCCCCAGTCGAGGCTATGGCTACACCTTC.

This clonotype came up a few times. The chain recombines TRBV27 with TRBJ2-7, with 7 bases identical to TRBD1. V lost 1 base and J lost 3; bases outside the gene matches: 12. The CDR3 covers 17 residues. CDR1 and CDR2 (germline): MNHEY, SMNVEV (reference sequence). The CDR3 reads CASSLYPWTGGRYEQYF. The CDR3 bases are TGTGCCAGCAGTTTATACCCCTGGACAGGCGGACGCTACGAGCAGTACTTC.

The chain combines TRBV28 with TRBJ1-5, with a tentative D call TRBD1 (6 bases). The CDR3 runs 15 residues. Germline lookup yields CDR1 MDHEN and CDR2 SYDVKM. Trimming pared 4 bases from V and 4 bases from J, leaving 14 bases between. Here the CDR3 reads CASSSRGPRNQPQHF. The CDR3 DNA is TGTGCCAGCAGTTCCAGGGGACCGCGGAATCAGCCCCAGCATTTT.

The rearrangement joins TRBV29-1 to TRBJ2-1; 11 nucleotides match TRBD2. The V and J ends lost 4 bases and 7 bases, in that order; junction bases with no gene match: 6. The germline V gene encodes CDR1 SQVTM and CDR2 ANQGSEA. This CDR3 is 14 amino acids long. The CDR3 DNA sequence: TGCAGCGTTGGGGTAGCGGGAGGGCCAAATGAGCAGTTCTTC. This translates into CSVGVAGGPNEQFF.

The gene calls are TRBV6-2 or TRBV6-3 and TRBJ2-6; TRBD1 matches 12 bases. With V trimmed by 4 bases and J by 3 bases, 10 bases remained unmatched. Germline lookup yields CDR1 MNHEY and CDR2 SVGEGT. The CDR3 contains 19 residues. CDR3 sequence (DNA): TGTGCCAGCAGTTCCCTACGGGACAGGGGGCTTGATGGGGCCAACGTCCTGACTTTC. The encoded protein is CASSSLRDRGLDGANVLTF.

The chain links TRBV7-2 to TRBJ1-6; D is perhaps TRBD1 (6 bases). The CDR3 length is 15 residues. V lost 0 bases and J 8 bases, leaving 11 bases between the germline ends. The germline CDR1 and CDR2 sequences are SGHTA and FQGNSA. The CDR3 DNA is TGTGCCAGCAGCTTAGCAGGGGGAGAGCATTCACCCCTCCACTTT. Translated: CASSLAGGEHSPLHF.